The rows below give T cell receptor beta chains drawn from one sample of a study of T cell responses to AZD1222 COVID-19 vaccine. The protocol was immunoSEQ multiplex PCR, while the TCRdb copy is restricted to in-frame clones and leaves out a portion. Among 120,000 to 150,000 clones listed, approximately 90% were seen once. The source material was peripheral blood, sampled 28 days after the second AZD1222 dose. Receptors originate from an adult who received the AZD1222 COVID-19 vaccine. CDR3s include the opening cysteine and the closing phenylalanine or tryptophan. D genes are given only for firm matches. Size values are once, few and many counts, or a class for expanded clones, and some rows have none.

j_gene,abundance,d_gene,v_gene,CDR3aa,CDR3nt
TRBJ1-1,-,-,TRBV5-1,CASSLTPLMNTEAFF,TGCGCCAGCAGCTTGACACCCCTTATGAACACTGAAGCTTTCTTT
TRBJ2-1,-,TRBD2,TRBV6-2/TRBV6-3,CASSYGLAGYNEQFF,TGTGCCAGCAGTTACGGGCTAGCGGGTTACAATGAGCAGTTCTTC
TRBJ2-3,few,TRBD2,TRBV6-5,CGIAGISTDTQYF,TGTGGTATAGCGGGAATTAGCACAGATACGCAGTATTTT
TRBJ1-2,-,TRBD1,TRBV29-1,CSAPRQGANGYTF,TGCAGCGCCCCCCGACAGGGGGCCAATGGCTACACCTTC
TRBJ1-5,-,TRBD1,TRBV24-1,CATSDSKQGAQDQPQHF,TGTGCCACCAGTGATTCAAAACAGGGGGCGCAGGATCAGCCCCAGCATTTT
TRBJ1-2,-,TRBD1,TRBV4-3,CASSQAWTGNIVYGYTF,TGCGCCAGCAGCCAAGCTTGGACAGGGAATATCGTCTATGGCTACACCTTC
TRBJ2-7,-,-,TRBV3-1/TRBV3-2,CASSHQGDLLFQGQAYEQYF,TGTGCCAGCAGCCACCAAGGCGACTTATTGTTCCAGGGGCAAGCCTACGAGCAGTACTTC
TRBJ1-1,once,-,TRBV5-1,CASSDSMNTEAFF,TGCGCCAGCAGCGACAGCATGAACACTGAAGCTTTCTTT
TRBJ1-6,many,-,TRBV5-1,CASSSSPGAQTFTGRLNSPLHF,TGCGCCAGCAGCTCCTCTCCGGGCGCACAGACCTTCACCGGTCGCCTGAATTCACCCCTCCACTTT
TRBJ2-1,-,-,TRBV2,CASSGYDEQFF,TGTGCCAGCAGTGGGTATGATGAGCAGTTCTTC
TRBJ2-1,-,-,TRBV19,CASRQSSYNEQFF,TGTGCCAGTAGACAGAGCTCCTACAATGAGCAGTTCTTC
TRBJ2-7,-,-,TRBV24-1,CATSDPISYEQYF,TGTGCCACCAGTGATCCGATAAGCTACGAGCAGTACTTC
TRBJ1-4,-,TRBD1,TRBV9,CASSFSGTVNEKLFF,TGTGCCAGCAGCTTTTCAGGGACAGTTAATGAAAAACTGTTTTTT
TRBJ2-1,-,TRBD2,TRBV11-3,CASSPTRGTSGSNQFF,TGTGCCAGCAGCCCGACTCGGGGGACTAGCGGGAGTAACCAGTTCTTC
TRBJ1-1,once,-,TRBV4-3,CASSQVYGSTEAFF,TGCGCCAGCAGCCAAGTCTACGGGAGCACTGAAGCTTTCTTT
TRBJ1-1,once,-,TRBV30,CACQPGHLGGYTEAFF,TGTGCCTGTCAACCGGGACACCTCGGGGGGTACACTGAAGCTTTCTTT
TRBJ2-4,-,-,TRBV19,CASRWTLVQTNIQYF,TGTGCCAGTAGATGGACCCTAGTCCAGACGAACATTCAGTACTTC
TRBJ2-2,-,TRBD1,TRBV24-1,CATRGPGRGNTGELFF,TGTGCCACCAGGGGCCCGGGCAGGGGGAATACCGGGGAGCTGTTTTTT
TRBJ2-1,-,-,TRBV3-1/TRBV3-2,CASSLSNADAFF,TGTGCCAGCAGCCTCAGTAACGCCGACGCGTTCTTC
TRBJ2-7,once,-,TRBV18,CASSPRSLPSYEQYF,TGTGCCAGCTCACCACGAAGTTTGCCCTCCTACGAGCAGTACTTC
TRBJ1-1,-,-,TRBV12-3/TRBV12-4,CASSFSIGEAFF,TGTGCCAGCAGTTTTAGTATAGGGGAAGCTTTCTTT
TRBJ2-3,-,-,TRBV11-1,CASSSALGDTQYF,TGTGCCAGCAGCTCCGCGCTCGGGGATACGCAGTATTTT